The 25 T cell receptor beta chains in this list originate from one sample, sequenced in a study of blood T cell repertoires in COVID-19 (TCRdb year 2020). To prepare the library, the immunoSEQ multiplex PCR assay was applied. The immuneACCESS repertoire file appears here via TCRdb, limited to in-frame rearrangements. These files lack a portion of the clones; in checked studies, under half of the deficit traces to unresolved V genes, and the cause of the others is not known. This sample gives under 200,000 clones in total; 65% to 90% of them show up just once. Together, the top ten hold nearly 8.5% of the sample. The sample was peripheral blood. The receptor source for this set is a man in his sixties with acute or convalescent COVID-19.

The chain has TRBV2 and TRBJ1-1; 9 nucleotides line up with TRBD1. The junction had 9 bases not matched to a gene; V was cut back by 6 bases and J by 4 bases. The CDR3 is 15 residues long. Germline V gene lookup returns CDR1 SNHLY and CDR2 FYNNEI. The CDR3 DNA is TGTGCCAGCAGACCTCGGACAGGGGTGGGCACTGAAGCTTTCTTT. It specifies CASRPRTGVGTEAFF.

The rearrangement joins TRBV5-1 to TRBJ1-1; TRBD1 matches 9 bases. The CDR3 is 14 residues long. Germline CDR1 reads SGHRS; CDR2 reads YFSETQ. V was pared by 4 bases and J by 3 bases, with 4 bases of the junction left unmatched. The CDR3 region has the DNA TGCGCCAGCAGCGTGGGGACAGGGTACACTGAAGCTTTCTTT. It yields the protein CASSVGTGYTEAFF.

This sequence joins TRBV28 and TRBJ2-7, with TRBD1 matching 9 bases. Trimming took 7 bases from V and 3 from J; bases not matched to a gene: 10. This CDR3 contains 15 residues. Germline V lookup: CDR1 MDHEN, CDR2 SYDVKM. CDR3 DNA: TGTGCCAGCACCCTAACAGGGGGCCGCCGCTACGAGCAGTACTTC. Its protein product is CASTLTGGRRYEQYF.

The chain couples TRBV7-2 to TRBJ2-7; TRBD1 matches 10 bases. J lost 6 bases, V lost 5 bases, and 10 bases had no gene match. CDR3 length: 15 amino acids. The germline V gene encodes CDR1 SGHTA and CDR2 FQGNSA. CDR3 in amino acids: CASSRPGTGVAEQYF. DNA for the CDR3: TGTGCCAGCAGCCGGCCCGGGACAGGGGTCGCCGAGCAGTACTTC.

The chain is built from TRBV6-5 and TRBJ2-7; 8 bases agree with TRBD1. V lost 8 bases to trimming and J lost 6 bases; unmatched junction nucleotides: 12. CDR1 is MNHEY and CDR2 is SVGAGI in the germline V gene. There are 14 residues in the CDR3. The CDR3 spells CASRGNRGSREQYF. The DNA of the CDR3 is TGTGCCAGCCGAGGGAACAGGGGGTCCCGCGAGCAGTACTTC.

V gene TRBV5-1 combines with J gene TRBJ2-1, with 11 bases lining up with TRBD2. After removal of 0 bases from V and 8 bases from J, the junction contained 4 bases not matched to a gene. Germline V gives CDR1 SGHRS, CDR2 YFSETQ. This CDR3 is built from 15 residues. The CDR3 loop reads CASSLVLAGVHEQFF. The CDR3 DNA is TGCGCCAGCAGCTTGGTACTAGCGGGAGTGCATGAGCAGTTCTTC.

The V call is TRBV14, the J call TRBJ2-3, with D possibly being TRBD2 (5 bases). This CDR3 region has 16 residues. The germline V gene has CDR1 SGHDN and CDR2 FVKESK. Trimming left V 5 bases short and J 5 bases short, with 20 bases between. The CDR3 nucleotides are TGTGCCAGCAGCTTCCGGCCGGTCCTTGCGGGAGATACGCAGTATTTT. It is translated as CASSFRPVLAGDTQYF.

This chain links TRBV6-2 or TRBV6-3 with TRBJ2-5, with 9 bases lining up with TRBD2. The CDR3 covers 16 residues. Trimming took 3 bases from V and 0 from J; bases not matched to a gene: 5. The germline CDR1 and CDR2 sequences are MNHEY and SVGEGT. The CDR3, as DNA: TGTGCCAGCAGTTATGGGGCGGGAGGGGACCAAGAGACCCAGTACTTC. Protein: CASSYGAGGDQETQYF.

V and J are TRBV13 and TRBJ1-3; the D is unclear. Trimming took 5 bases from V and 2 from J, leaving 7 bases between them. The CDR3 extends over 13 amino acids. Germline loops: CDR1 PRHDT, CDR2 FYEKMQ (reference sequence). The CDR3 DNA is TGTGCCAGCAGCCTCGACACTGGAAACACCATATATTTT. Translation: CASSLDTGNTIYF.

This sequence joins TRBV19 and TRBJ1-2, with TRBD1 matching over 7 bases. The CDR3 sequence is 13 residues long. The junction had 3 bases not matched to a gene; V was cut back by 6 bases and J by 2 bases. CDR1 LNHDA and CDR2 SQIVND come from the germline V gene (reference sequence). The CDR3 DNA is TGTGCCAGTAGCAGGGGGACCAACTATGGCTACACCTTC. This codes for CASSRGTNYGYTF.

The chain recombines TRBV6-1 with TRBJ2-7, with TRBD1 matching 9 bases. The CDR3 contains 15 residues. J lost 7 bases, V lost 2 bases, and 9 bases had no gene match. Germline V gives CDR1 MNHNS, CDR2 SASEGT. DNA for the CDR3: TGTGCCAGCAGTGAATCACCGGGACAGGGCAAGGAGCAGTACTTC. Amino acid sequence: CASSESPGQGKEQYF.

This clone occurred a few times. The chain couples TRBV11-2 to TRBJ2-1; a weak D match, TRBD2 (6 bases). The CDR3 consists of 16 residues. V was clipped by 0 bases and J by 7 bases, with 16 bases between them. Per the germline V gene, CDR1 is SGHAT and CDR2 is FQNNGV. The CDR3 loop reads CASSLDRDRGGNEQFF. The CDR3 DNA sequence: TGTGCCAGCAGCTTAGATCGTGACCGAGGAGGGAATGAGCAGTTCTTC. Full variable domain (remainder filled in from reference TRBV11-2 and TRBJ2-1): EAGVAQSPRYKIIEKRQSVAFWCNPISGHATLYWYQQILGQGPKLLIQFQNNGVVDDSQLPKDRFSAERLKGVDSTLKIQPAKLEDSAVYLCASSLDRDRGGNEQFFGPGTRLTVL.

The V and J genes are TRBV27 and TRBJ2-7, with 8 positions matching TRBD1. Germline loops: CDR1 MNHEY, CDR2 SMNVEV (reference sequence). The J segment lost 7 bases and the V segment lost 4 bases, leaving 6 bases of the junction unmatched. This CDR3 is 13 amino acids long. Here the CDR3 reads CASSSGQGWEQYF. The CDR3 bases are TGTGCCAGCAGTTCCGGACAGGGCTGGGAGCAGTACTTC.

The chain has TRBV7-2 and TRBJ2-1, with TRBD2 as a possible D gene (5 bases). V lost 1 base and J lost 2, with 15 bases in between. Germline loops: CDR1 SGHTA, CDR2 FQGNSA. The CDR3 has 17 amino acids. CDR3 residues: CASSLVGDRPPYNEQFF. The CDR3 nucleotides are TGTGCCAGCAGCTTAGTCGGGGATAGACCCCCCTACAATGAGCAGTTCTTC.

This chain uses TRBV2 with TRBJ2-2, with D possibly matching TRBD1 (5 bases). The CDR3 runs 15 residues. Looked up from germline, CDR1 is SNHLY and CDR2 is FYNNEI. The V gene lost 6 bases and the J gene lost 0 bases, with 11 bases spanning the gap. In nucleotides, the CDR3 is TGTGCCAGCAGCCTCTGGGGCGCGAACACCGGGGAGCTGTTTTTT. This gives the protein CASSLWGANTGELFF.

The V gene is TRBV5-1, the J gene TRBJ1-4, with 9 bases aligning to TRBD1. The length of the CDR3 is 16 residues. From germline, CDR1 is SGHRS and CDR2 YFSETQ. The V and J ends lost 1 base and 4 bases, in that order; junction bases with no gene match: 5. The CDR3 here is CASSLQGQGSNEKLFF. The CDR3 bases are TGCGCCAGCAGCTTGCAAGGACAGGGGAGTAATGAAAAACTGTTTTTT.

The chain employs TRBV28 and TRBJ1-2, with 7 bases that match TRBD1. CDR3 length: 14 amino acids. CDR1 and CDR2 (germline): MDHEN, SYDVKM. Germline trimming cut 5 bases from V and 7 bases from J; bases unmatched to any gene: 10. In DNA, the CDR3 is TGTGCCAGCAGTCTCCCCTTGACAGGGCTTGGCTACACCTTC. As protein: CASSLPLTGLGYTF.

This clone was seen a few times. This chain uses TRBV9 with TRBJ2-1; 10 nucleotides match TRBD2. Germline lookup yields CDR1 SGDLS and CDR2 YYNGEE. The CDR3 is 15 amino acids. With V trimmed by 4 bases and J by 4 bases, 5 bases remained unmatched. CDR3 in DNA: TGTGCCAGCAGCCATCTAGCGGGAGAATACAATGAGCAGTTCTTC. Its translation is CASSHLAGEYNEQFF.

The DNA for the CDR3 is TGTGCCAGTAGTGCCGAGGGACAGGCCTATCAGCCCCAGCATTTT. It codes for CASSAEGQAYQPQHF. The genes are TRBV19 and TRBJ1-5; TRBD1 matches at 8 bases. Trimming at V came to 5 bases and at J to 5 bases, leaving 8 bases not matched to a gene. The CDR3 has 15 amino acids. Germline-derived CDR1 and CDR2 are LNHDA and SQIVND (reference sequence). Full variable domain (missing parts from reference TRBV19 and TRBJ1-5): DGGITQSPKYLFRKEGQNVTLSCEQNLNHDAMYWYRQDPGQGLRLIYYSQIVNDFQKGDIAEGYSVSREKKESFPLTVTSAQKNPTAFYLCASSAEGQAYQPQHFGDGTRLSIL.

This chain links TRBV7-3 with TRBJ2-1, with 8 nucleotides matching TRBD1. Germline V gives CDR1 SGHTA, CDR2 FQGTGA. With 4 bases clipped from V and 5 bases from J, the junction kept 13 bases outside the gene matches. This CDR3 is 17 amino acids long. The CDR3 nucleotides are TGTGCCAGCAGCTCAGGACAGGGCCCCTTTGGGGACAATGAGCAGTTCTTC. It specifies CASSSGQGPFGDNEQFF.

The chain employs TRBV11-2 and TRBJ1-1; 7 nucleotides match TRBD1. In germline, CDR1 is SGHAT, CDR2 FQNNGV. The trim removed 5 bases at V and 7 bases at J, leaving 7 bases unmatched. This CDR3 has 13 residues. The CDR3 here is CASSATGAGEAFF. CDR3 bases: TGTGCCAGCAGCGCAACAGGGGCGGGTGAAGCTTTCTTT. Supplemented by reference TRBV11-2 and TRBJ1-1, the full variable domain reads EAGVAQSPRYKIIEKRQSVAFWCNPISGHATLYWYQQILGQGPKLLIQFQNNGVVDDSQLPKDRFSAERLKGVDSTLKIQPAKLEDSAVYLCASSATGAGEAFFGQGTRLTVV.

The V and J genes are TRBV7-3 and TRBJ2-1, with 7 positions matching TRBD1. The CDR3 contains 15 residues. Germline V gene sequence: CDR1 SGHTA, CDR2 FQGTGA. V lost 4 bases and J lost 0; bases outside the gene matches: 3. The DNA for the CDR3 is TGTGCCAGCAGCTCACAGGGGAGCTCCTACAATGAGCAGTTCTTC. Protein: CASSSQGSSYNEQFF.

This chain's CDR3 is CASSYDRGLGYTF. The CDR3 coding sequence is TGTGCCAGCAGCTACGACAGGGGCCTTGGCTACACCTTC. The chain links TRBV12-3 or TRBV12-4 to TRBJ1-2; 8 bases are shared with TRBD1. The CDR3 runs to 13 residues. V dropped 6 bases and J dropped 7; count of bases not matched to a gene: 7.

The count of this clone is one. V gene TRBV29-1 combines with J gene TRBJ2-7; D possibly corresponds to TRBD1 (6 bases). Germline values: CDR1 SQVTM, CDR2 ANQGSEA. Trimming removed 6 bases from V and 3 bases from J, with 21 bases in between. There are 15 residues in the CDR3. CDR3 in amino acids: CSVLKLDRIHYEQYF. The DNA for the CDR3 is TGCAGCGTCCTCAAATTAGACAGGATCCACTACGAGCAGTACTTC.

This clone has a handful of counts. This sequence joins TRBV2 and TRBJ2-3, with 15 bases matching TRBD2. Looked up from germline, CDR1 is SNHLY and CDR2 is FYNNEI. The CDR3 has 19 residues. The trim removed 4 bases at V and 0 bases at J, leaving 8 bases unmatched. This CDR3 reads CASSAVGLAGGTSTDTQYF. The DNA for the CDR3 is TGTGCCAGCAGTGCGGTGGGACTAGCGGGAGGAACTAGCACAGATACGCAGTATTTT.